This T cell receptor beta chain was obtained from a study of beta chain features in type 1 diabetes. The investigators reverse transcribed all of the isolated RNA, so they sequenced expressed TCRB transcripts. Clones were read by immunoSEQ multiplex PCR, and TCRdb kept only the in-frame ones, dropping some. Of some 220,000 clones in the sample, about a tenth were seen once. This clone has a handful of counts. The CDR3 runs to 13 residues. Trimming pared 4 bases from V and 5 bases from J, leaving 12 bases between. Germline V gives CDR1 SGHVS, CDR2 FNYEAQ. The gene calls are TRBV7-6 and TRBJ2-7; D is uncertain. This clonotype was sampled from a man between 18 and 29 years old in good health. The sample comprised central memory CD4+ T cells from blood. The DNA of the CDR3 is TGTGCCAGCAGCTCCCTTAGGGTCCACGAGCAGTACTTC. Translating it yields CASSSLRVHEQYF.